Listed below are T cell receptor beta chains from one sample, sequenced in a study of CD8 T cells in ankylosing spondylitis. TCRdb passed the 5' RACE reads through MiXCR, listing each CDR3 protein once. This sample has roughly 700,000 distinct CDR3 sequences, with 19% found just once. Sequencing was done on a sample of blood, either unsorted or a sorted T cell fraction (not recorded which). The source is a male donor with ankylosing spondylitis. Each CDR3 is given with its conserved first and last residue. D genes are given only for firm matches. Expanded clones get a size class; other rows say once, few or many, or leave the size out.

. | TRBJ2-7 | . | TRBV11-2 | CASSAEQGTEQYF | TGTGCCAGCAGCGCCGAACAGGGAACCGAGCAGTACTTC
. | TRBJ2-1 | . | TRBV29-1 | CSDRSHNEQFF | TGCAGCGACAGAAGTCACAATGAGCAGTTCTTC
. | TRBJ1-1 | . | TRBV3-1 | CASSQQIPRTVWVTEAFF | TGTGCCAGCAGCCAGCAGATCCCCCGAACGGTTTGGGTCACTGAAGCTTTCTTT
. | TRBJ1-4 | many | TRBV12-3/TRBV12-4 | CASRSGRGTHNEKLFF | TGTGCCAGCAGGTCGGGTAGGGGGACCCATAATGAAAAACTGTTTTTT
TRBD2 | TRBJ2-3 | . | TRBV29-1 | CSAWTSGGGDTQYF | TGCAGCGCCTGGACTAGCGGGGGTGGAGATACGCAGTATTTT
TRBD1 | TRBJ1-1 | . | TRBV4-3 | CASSQARDRGFVAFF | TGCGCCAGCAGCCAGGCTCGGGACAGGGGGTTTGTGGCTTTCTTT
TRBD2 | TRBJ2-3 | few | TRBV6-1 | CASGRTSGTRTDTQYF | TGTGCCAGCGGACGGACTAGCGGGACTCGGACAGATACGCAGTATTTT
. | TRBJ1-2 | . | TRBV5-1 | CARSHFPGGYGYTF | TGCGCCAGGTCACATTTTCCGGGCGGCTATGGCTACACCTTC
. | TRBJ1-1 | . | TRBV3-1 | CASSQLPWTGSGGPGKAFF | TGTGCCAGCAGCCAATTACCGTGGACGGGTTCCGGAGGTCCGGGTAAAGCTTTCTTT
. | TRBJ1-3 | . | TRBV12-3/TRBV12-4 | CASSFGPGGNTIYF | TGTGCCAGCAGTTTTGGTCCCGGTGGAAACACCATATATTTT
TRBD1 | TRBJ1-1 | . | TRBV7-9 | CASSDLARQGATSEAFF | TGTGCCAGCAGCGACCTTGCCCGACAGGGAGCGACCTCTGAAGCTTTCTTT
. | TRBJ2-7 | . | TRBV10-3 | CAISEQGYEQYF | TGTGCCATCAGTGAACAAGGGTATGAGCAGTACTTC
. | TRBJ1-5 | . | TRBV20-1 | CSARARALDTHSNQPQHF | TGCAGTGCTCGGGCCCGGGCGCTCGATACACATAGCAATCAGCCCCAGCATTTT
. | TRBJ2-1 | few | TRBV4-3 | CASSSRPGYPSIDEQFF | TGCGCCAGCAGCTCCAGGCCCGGCTATCCCTCGATAGATGAGCAGTTCTTC
TRBD2 | TRBJ2-3 | . | TRBV29-1 | CSVAPAGVTDTQYF | TGCAGCGTGGCCCCAGCGGGAGTGACAGATACGCAGTATTTT
. | TRBJ1-2 | . | TRBV5-1 | CASSLETGHYGYTF | TGCGCCAGCAGCTTGGAAACAGGGCACTATGGCTACACCTTC
. | TRBJ2-1 | . | TRBV2 | CASSAGVPNNEQFF | TGTGCCAGCAGTGCAGGAGTTCCAAACAATGAGCAGTTCTTC
TRBD2 | TRBJ2-1 | . | TRBV11-2 | CASSLASGGAIDEQFF | TGTGCCAGCAGCTTAGCCAGCGGGGGGGCCATCGATGAGCAGTTCTTC
. | TRBJ2-1 | . | TRBV11-2 | CASSLAGPSNEQFF | TGTGCCAGCAGCTTGGCTGGTCCTAGCAATGAGCAGTTCTTC
TRBD1 | TRBJ1-6 | few | TRBV6-1 | CASSIPSEGATLHF | TGTGCCAGCAGTATCCCCTCCGAGGGGGCCACCCTCCACTTT
TRBD1 | TRBJ2-7 | . | TRBV5-1 | CASSFGQGTEQYF | TGCGCCAGCAGCTTCGGACAGGGGACTGAGCAGTACTTC
TRBD1 | TRBJ1-6 | . | TRBV4-2 | CASSQEADRGVSPLHF | TGTGCCAGCAGCCAAGAGGCAGACAGGGGGGTCTCACCCCTCCACTTT
TRBD1 | TRBJ2-1 | few | TRBV5-1 | CASSWGQGVGEQFF | TGCGCCAGCAGCTGGGGACAGGGTGTGGGTGAGCAGTTCTTC
TRBD2 | TRBJ2-7 | . | TRBV7-9 | CASSLRVGGGRYEQYF | TGTGCCAGCAGCTTAAGGGTCGGGGGGGGAAGGTACGAGCAGTACTTC
. | TRBJ1-1 | . | TRBV7-6 | CASSARDGSYRLNTEAFF | TGTGCCAGCAGCGCGCGGGACGGCTCCTACCGATTGAACACTGAAGCTTTCTTT
TRBD1 | TRBJ1-1 | . | TRBV27 | CASGRTGNTEAFF | TGTGCCAGCGGGAGGACAGGGAACACTGAAGCTTTCTTT
TRBD1 | TRBJ1-2 | few | TRBV29-1 | CSVLKGTGVNGYTF | TGCAGCGTACTGAAGGGGACAGGGGTTAATGGCTACACCTTC
. | TRBJ1-2 | . | TRBV4-1 | CASSQVKGEDYGYTF | TGCGCCAGCAGCCAAGTAAAAGGAGAGGACTATGGCTACACCTTC
TRBD2 | TRBJ2-3 | . | TRBV4-1 | CASSQDNLAGGVDTQYF | TGCGCCAGCAGCCAGGATAATCTAGCGGGAGGTGTAGATACGCAGTATTTT
. | TRBJ1-1 | . | TRBV4-1 | CASSTQEGPPEAFF | TGCGCCAGCAGCACCCAGGAGGGCCCACCGGAAGCTTTCTTT
. | TRBJ2-2 | . | TRBV15 | CATSTPLLTGNTGELFF | TGTGCCACCAGCACCCCCCTACTGACAGGGAACACCGGGGAGCTGTTTTTT
. | TRBJ2-5 | few | TRBV5-1 | CASSLRGRGAGNQETQYF | TGCGCCAGCAGCTTGCGCGGCCGAGGGGCGGGGAACCAAGAGACCCAGTACTTC
. | TRBJ1-1 | few | TRBV6-1 | CASRGANKNTEAFF | TGTGCCAGCAGGGGTGCCAATAAGAACACTGAAGCTTTCTTT
TRBD1 | TRBJ2-2 | . | TRBV10-3 | CAISSPWGQVVTGELFF | TGTGCCATCAGTTCCCCATGGGGACAGGTGGTGACCGGGGAGCTGTTTTTT
TRBD2 | TRBJ2-7 | . | TRBV5-1 | CASSSGLAGQPYEQYF | TGCGCCAGCAGCTCAGGACTAGCGGGTCAACCCTACGAGCAGTACTTC
TRBD2 | TRBJ2-5 | . | TRBV5-5 | CASSLILAGDETQYF | TGTGCCAGCAGCTTGATCCTAGCGGGGGATGAGACCCAGTACTTC
. | TRBJ2-7 | . | TRBV27 | CASSLSGLWTSYEQYF | TGTGCCAGCAGTTTATCGGGTCTCTGGACTTCTTACGAGCAGTACTTC
. | TRBJ1-1 | . | TRBV18 | CASSPGQPRNTEAFF | TGTGCCAGCTCACCAGGACAGCCGAGGAACACTGAAGCTTTCTTT
TRBD1 | TRBJ2-7 | . | TRBV9 | CASSSGTAISEQYF | TGTGCCAGCAGCTCCGGGACAGCCATCTCCGAGCAGTACTTC
TRBD1 | TRBJ2-3 | . | TRBV5-1 | CASSLGTGYGTDTQYF | TGCGCCAGCAGCTTGGGGACAGGGTATGGCACAGATACGCAGTATTTT
TRBD2 | TRBJ2-7 | . | TRBV5-1 | CASSTGLAAPYEQYF | TGCGCCAGCAGCACCGGACTAGCGGCCCCCTACGAGCAGTACTTC
. | TRBJ1-1 | few | TRBV30 | CAWSERGTEAFF | TGTGCCTGGAGTGAAAGAGGGACTGAAGCTTTCTTT
TRBD1 | TRBJ1-2 | . | TRBV7-6 | CASSYGQGSSYGYTF | TGTGCCAGCAGCTACGGACAGGGATCAAGCTATGGCTACACCTTC
TRBD2 | TRBJ2-1 | . | TRBV11-2 | CASSFRGSGSLEDEQFF | TGTGCCAGCAGCTTTAGGGGCAGCGGGAGTCTCGAAGATGAGCAGTTCTTC
TRBD1 | TRBJ2-7 | . | TRBV20-1 | CSARRTGVVEQYF | TGCAGTGCTAGACGGACAGGGGTTGTCGAGCAGTACTTC